This passage covers 25 T cell receptor beta chains from one sample sequenced in a study of shared clonotypes between healthy human individuals. Clones were sequenced by immunoSEQ multiplex PCR, and TCRdb holds only the in-frame ones, with some missing. The repertoire consists of just under 350,000 clones, with 73% occurring once and the leading ten covering about 10%. Sequencing input: memory CD4+ T cells sorted from blood. Subset given: CD45RA-negative fraction. The receptors derive from a man in his thirties or forties in good health.

The table lists this clone with a few counts. Other DNA sequences in the same sample also yield this CDR3. The rearrangement links TRBV20-1 to TRBJ1-1, with D possibly TRBD1 on 6 matching bases. Germline CDR1 is DFQATT and CDR2 is SNEGSKA (reference sequence). V lost 6 bases, J lost 3 bases, and 8 bases lay in between. The CDR3 runs 11 residues. CDR3 protein: CSARGDTEAFF. The CDR3 DNA sequence: TGCAGTGCCAGGGGTGACACTGAAGCTTTCTTT.

Details on this clone: One end of the junction varies from germline; a read error may be responsible. The V call is TRBV7-7, the J call TRBJ2-6; D remains ambiguous. Germline V lookup: CDR1 SSHAT, CDR2 FNYEAQ (reference sequence). This CDR3 has 13 amino acids. As DNA, the CDR3 is TGTGCTAGCAGCGAAGGTGGGGCCAACGTCCTGACTTTC. Protein sequence: CASSEGGANVLTF.

V and J are TRBV18 and TRBJ2-3, with TRBD2 matching 12 bases. The V gene end was trimmed by 5 bases and the J gene end by 4 bases; junction bases not matched to a gene: 7. The germline CDR1 and CDR2 sequences are KGHSH and LQKENI. The CDR3 has 16 amino acids. The CDR3 region is CASSTRLAGDPDTQYF. CDR3 DNA: TGTGCCAGCTCAACCAGACTAGCGGGAGACCCAGATACGCAGTATTTT.

The sample holds a few counts of this clone. The chain employs TRBV5-1 and TRBJ1-1, with D possibly matching TRBD1 (5 bases). V was pared by 0 bases and J by 0 bases, with 18 bases between. CDR3 length: 18 amino acids. Germline CDR1 is SGHRS and CDR2 is YFSETQ. The CDR3 DNA sequence: TGCGCCAGCAGCTTGGGGTCAGGGAGGTGGGGGATGAACACTGAAGCTTTCTTT. Translating gives CASSLGSGRWGMNTEAFF.

This clone came up a few times. The chain couples TRBV5-6 to TRBJ1-2, with a possible D match to TRBD1 (6 bases). The V gene lost 6 bases and the J gene lost 8 bases, with 17 bases spanning the gap. The CDR3 has 13 amino acids. CDR1 and CDR2 (germline): SGHDT, YYEEEE. CDR3 loop: CASNPRGERGYTF. The DNA of the CDR3 is TGTGCCAGCAACCCCAGGGGCGAAAGAGGCTACACCTTC.

The chain recombines TRBV6-1 with TRBJ1-1; D may be TRBD1 (5 bases). Germline V gives CDR1 MNHNS, CDR2 SASEGT. The ends were cut back, 3 bases at V and 8 bases at J, with 13 bases in the middle. There are 13 residues in the CDR3. The CDR3: CASSEGTAKEAFF. CDR3 nucleotide sequence: TGTGCCAGCAGTGAGGGGACTGCTAAAGAAGCTTTCTTT.

CDR3 loop: CATSEGRRLMQYF. The CDR3 nucleotides read TGTGCCACCAGCGAAGGCCGTCGGCTAATGCAGTATTTT. The genes are TRBV15 and TRBJ2-3; D is undetermined. Germline loops: CDR1 LNHNV, CDR2 YYDKDF (reference sequence). Trimming took 5 bases from V and 11 from J, leaving 17 bases between them. The CDR3 is 13 residues long.

This chain joins TRBV14 and TRBJ2-5; perhaps TRBD2 as D (6 bases). V shed 4 bases and J shed 5 bases, with 17 bases lying between them. CDR3 length equals 15 residues. In germline, CDR1 is SGHDN, CDR2 FVKESK. CDR3 residues: CASSPRGGVFETQYF. The CDR3 nucleotides read TGTGCCAGCAGCCCGAGGGGAGGAGTTTTTGAGACCCAGTACTTC. The full variable domain, in which reference TRBV14 and TRBJ2-5 provide the parts outside the CDR3, is EAGVTQFPSHSVIEKGQTVTLRCDPISGHDNLYWYRRVMGKEIKFLLHFVKESKQDESGMPNNRFLAERTGGTYSTLKVQPAELEDSGVYFCASSPRGGVFETQYFGPGTRLLVL.

This clone came up a few times. The CDR3, as DNA: TGCAGCGTTGAGGGGACTAGCGGGAGGGCCGAGAATGAGCAGTTCTTC. Translated: CSVEGTSGRAENEQFF. The chain joins TRBV29-1 to TRBJ2-1; TRBD2 aligns across 16 bases. From germline, CDR1 is SQVTM and CDR2 ANQGSEA. Trimming cost V 3 bases and J 7 bases; bases outside gene matches: 6. The CDR3 has 16 residues.

J is TRBJ2-2 and V is TRBV19, with D perhaps being TRBD1 or TRBD2 (7 bases each). Trimming left V 5 bases short and J 5 bases short, with 21 bases between. The CDR3 has 17 residues. CDR1 LNHDA and CDR2 SQIVND come from the germline V gene (reference sequence). CDR3 nucleotide sequence: TGTGCCAGTAGTTCGCGGGGGAACAGGGGTGTAACCGGGGAGCTGTTTTTT. This sequence encodes CASSSRGNRGVTGELFF.

This chain joins TRBV7-2 and TRBJ2-7; 11 nucleotides match TRBD2. The germline V gene encodes CDR1 SGHTA and CDR2 FQGNSA. CDR3 length equals 14 residues. V trimming: 5 bases; J trimming: 2 bases; junction bases outside the gene matches: 2. The CDR3: CASSPGLAAYEQYF. CDR3 sequence (DNA): TGTGCCAGCAGCCCGGGACTAGCGGCCTACGAGCAGTACTTC. The complete variable domain, with remaining parts taken from reference TRBV7-2 and TRBJ2-7, reads GAGVSQSPSNKVTEKGKDVELRCDPISGHTALYWYRQSLGQGLEFLIYFQGNSAPDKSGLPSDRFSAERTGGSVSTLTIQRTQQEDSAVYLCASSPGLAAYEQYFGPGTRLTVT.

This clone has more than one count but fewer than ten. This chain uses TRBV5-6 with TRBJ2-1, with 8 bases matching TRBD2. V gave up 1 base and J gave up 0 bases; unmatched junction bases: 3. Germline V gene lookup returns CDR1 SGHDT and CDR2 YYEEEE. The CDR3 consists of 16 residues. As DNA, the CDR3 is TGTGCCAGCAGCTTGCAGGGGACTAGCTCCTACAATGAGCAGTTCTTC. Amino acids: CASSLQGTSSYNEQFF.

This chain links TRBV28 with TRBJ2-1, with D possibly matching TRBD2 (7 bases). V was clipped by 3 bases and J by 6 bases, with 18 bases between them. Germline V gene sequence: CDR1 MDHEN, CDR2 SYDVKM. The CDR3 length is 16 residues. The CDR3 sequence is CASSLGAGVTGNEQFF. CDR3 in DNA: TGTGCCAGCAGTTTGGGGGCGGGAGTTACGGGCAATGAGCAGTTCTTC.

This chain joins TRBV18 and TRBJ1-2; TRBD1 matches 8 bases. Unmatched junction bases numbered 11, after V lost 2 bases and J lost 6 bases. The CDR3 has 16 residues. Per the germline V gene, CDR1 is KGHSH and CDR2 is LQKENI. CDR3 DNA sequence: TGTGCCAGCTCACCAGAGCTAGGGACAGGTGTCAATGGCTACACCTTC. Residues: CASSPELGTGVNGYTF.

The chain carries TRBV28 and TRBJ2-7, with 7 bases matching TRBD2. Germline-derived CDR1 and CDR2 are MDHEN and SYDVKM. CDR3 length: 18 residues. J lost 3 bases, V lost 6 bases, and 20 bases had no gene match. The CDR3 sequence is CASRHSLTFAGEIYEQYF. CDR3 nucleotides: TGTGCCAGCAGACATTCCCTGACATTCGCGGGGGAGATCTACGAGCAGTACTTC.

This sequence joins TRBV19 and TRBJ2-3, with 7 bases matching TRBD2. This CDR3 is built from 15 residues. The V and J ends lost 3 bases and 1 base, in that order; junction bases with no gene match: 4. From germline, CDR1 is LNHDA and CDR2 SQIVND (reference sequence). CDR3: CASSIRRERTDTQYF. The CDR3 nucleotides are TGTGCCAGTAGTATCAGGCGGGAGCGCACAGATACGCAGTATTTT.

The chain has TRBV5-1 and TRBJ1-1; no clear D gene. The germline V gene encodes CDR1 SGHRS and CDR2 YFSETQ. CDR3 length: 14 residues. Trimming left V 0 bases short and J 4 bases short, with 10 bases between. CDR3 amino acids: CASSLEGRGTEAFF. The DNA of the CDR3 is TGCGCCAGCAGCTTGGAAGGGCGGGGCACTGAAGCTTTCTTT.

The rearrangement uses TRBV11-3 and TRBJ2-2; D is possibly TRBD1 or TRBD2 (5 bases each). V shed 1 base and J shed 2 bases, with 11 bases lying between them. The CDR3 totals 16 residues. Per germline, CDR1 SGHNT and CDR2 YENEEA. CDR3 residues: CASSLARGENTGELFF. CDR3 bases: TGTGCCAGCAGCTTAGCCCGGGGCGAAAACACCGGGGAGCTGTTTTTT.

Only a few counts were recorded for this clone. The chain links TRBV5-1 to TRBJ2-1, with a tentative D call TRBD2 (5 bases). Trimming removed 4 bases from V and 9 bases from J, with 14 bases in between. The length of the CDR3 is 13 residues. The germline V gene has CDR1 SGHRS and CDR2 YFSETQ. CDR3 in DNA: TGCGCCAGCAGCCATCGGACTGATGCTGAGCAGTTCTTC. Amino acid sequence: CASSHRTDAEQFF. Full variable domain (outside the CDR3, taken from reference TRBV5-1 and TRBJ2-1): KAGVTQTPRYLIKTRGQQVTLSCSPISGHRSVSWYQQTPGQGLQFLFEYFSETQRNKGNFPGRFSGRQFSNSRSEMNVSTLELGDSALYLCASSHRTDAEQFFGPGTRLTVL.

Points on this clone: The same CDR3 also results from other DNA sequences found in this sample. The chain employs TRBV5-1 and TRBJ2-3; D possibly uses TRBD1 or TRBD2 (6 bases each). V lost 1 base and J lost 4, with 13 bases in between. The V gene's germline CDR1 is SGHRS and CDR2 YFSETQ. CDR3 length equals 15 residues. The DNA of the CDR3 is TGCGCCAGCAGCTTGCGGGGGCTAGGAGCAGATACGCAGTATTTT. Encoded protein: CASSLRGLGADTQYF.

The J gene is TRBJ1-5, the V gene TRBV19; D may be TRBD1 (5 bases). CDR1 LNHDA and CDR2 SQIVND come from the germline V gene (reference sequence). The CDR3 is made up of 15 amino acids. Between the trimmed V and J ends, which lost 3 bases and 3 bases, there was a span of 12 bases. CDR3 protein: CASSMQGRVNQPQHF. The CDR3 DNA sequence: TGTGCCAGTAGTATGCAGGGACGGGTCAATCAGCCCCAGCATTTT.

The rearrangement links TRBV5-4 to TRBJ2-7; the D gene could be TRBD1 or TRBD2 (5 bases each). Trimming left V 9 bases short and J 4 bases short, with 17 bases between. CDR1 and CDR2 from the germline V gene are SGHNT and YYREEE (reference sequence). The length of the CDR3 is 13 residues. CDR3 in DNA: TGTGCCACGGCTCCGGGGCAGCAGTACGAGCAGTACTTC. Translated, it gives CATAPGQQYEQYF.

This chain connects TRBV6-6 to TRBJ1-3; TRBD1 agrees at 7 bases. Germline V gene sequence: CDR1 MNHNY, CDR2 SVGAGI (reference sequence). The CDR3 loop spans 15 amino acids. After removal of 6 bases from V and 4 bases from J, the junction contained 9 bases not matched to a gene. The chain's CDR3 is CASRATGLMGNTIYF. CDR3 nucleotides: TGTGCCAGCAGGGCGACAGGGTTAATGGGAAACACCATATATTTT.

This clone has a handful of counts. The chain employs TRBV2 and TRBJ1-4; D call uncertain. This CDR3 region has 13 residues. V lost 6 bases, J lost 16 bases, and 21 bases lay in between. CDR1 and CDR2 from the germline V gene are SNHLY and FYNNEI. The CDR3: CASSDTQVAVRFF. CDR3 coding DNA: TGTGCCAGCAGCGACACCCAAGTGGCGGTACGGTTTTTT.

About this clone itself: This may be a read error, as it is one base from a much larger clone. The identical CDR3 is also encoded by other nucleotide sequences in the sample. CDR3 residues: CASSLVGRITGELFF. The CDR3 nucleotides are TGTGCCAGCAGTTTAGTCGGGAGAATCACCGGGGAGCTGTTTTTT. This chain links TRBV7-9 with TRBJ2-2; D perhaps matches TRBD2 (6 bases). The CDR3 is 15 amino acids. Looked up from germline, CDR1 is SEHNR and CDR2 is FQNEAQ (reference sequence).